What follows are 10 T cell receptor beta chains derived from one specimen sequenced in a study of T-cell reconstitution after alpha-beta-depleted transplantation in children. Unique molecular identifiers were built into the TCRbeta library. TCRdb used MiXCR to reprocess the PCR reads, holding one entry per CDR3 protein. There are 500,000 to 650,000 distinct CDR3 sequences in the sample; about an eighth occur only once, and around 15% lies in the top ten. The sequences come from PBMCs, mostly from graft donor cells, collected 180 days after TCRalphabeta/CD19-depleted stem cell transplant. The source of these receptors is a female patient aged 2-9 years who had a stem cell transplant for aplastic anemia, so the T cells may come from the graft donor.

This clonotype occurred a few times. The gene calls are TRBV18 and TRBJ2-6; D is unresolved. Trimming removed 6 bases from V and 2 bases from J, with 11 bases in between. CDR1 is KGHSH, CDR2 LQKENI, per germline. There are 15 residues in the CDR3. The DNA of the CDR3 is TGTGCCAGCTCCCGCGGTCAGGCTGGGGCCAACGTCCTGACTTTC. Its protein is CASSRGQAGANVLTF.

This clonotype was detected only a few times. V gene TRBV12-3 or TRBV12-4 combines with J gene TRBJ2-1; 11 nucleotides align to TRBD2. The V segment lost 7 bases and the J segment 9 bases; nucleotides outside the gene matches: 11. The CDR3 is 15 residues long. The CDR3, as DNA: TGTGCCAGCACCTGGGGACTAGCGGACTACGGTGAGCAGTTCTTC. It is translated as CASTWGLADYGEQFF.

This chain links TRBV11-2 with TRBJ1-1, with D perhaps matching TRBD1 (5 bases). This CDR3 comprises 17 residues. Germline CDR1 SGHAT, CDR2 FQNNGV. The V gene lost 5 bases and the J gene lost 0 bases, with 19 bases spanning the gap. As DNA, the CDR3 is TGTGCCAGCAGCAAAAGGCCCCGTAGGGGCATGAACACTGAAGCTTTCTTT. Protein product: CASSKRPRRGMNTEAFF.

This chain joins TRBV27 and TRBJ2-7; D gene uncertain. Trimming shortened V by 5 bases and J by 2 bases, and 7 bases separated the two germline ends. From germline, CDR1 is MNHEY and CDR2 SMNVEV (reference sequence). The CDR3 runs to 12 residues. The CDR3 loop is CASSPPPYEQYV. The CDR3 nucleotides are TGTGCCAGCAGTCCTCCGCCCTACGAGCAGTACGTC.

This clonotype was observed once. The genes are TRBV19 and TRBJ2-1; tentative D call: TRBD2 (5 bases). Germline V gene sequence: CDR1 LNHDA, CDR2 SQIVND (reference sequence). The CDR3 consists of 14 residues. V shed 5 bases and J shed 11 bases, with 19 bases lying between them. The CDR3 reads CASSGGLPEGKQFF. The CDR3 bases are TGTGCCAGTAGTGGCGGGCTGCCCGAGGGTAAGCAGTTCTTC.

The J gene is TRBJ2-2, the V gene TRBV12-5; 11 bases map to TRBD1. This CDR3 spans 16 amino acids. Germline-derived CDR1 and CDR2 are LGHNT and FRNRAP. V lost 5 bases, J lost 0 bases, and 2 bases stayed unmatched. CDR3 amino acids: CASGTGQGANTGELFF. The DNA for the CDR3 is TGTGCTAGTGGTACGGGACAGGGGGCGAACACCGGGGAGCTGTTTTTT. The whole variable domain, remainder taken from reference TRBV12-5 and TRBJ2-2, is DARVTQTPRHKVTEMGQEVTMRCQPILGHNTVFWYRQTMMQGLELLAYFRNRAPLDDSGMPKDRFSAEMPDATLATLKIQPSEPRDSAVYFCASGTGQGANTGELFFGEGSRLTVL.

This clonotype was seen a few times. The CDR3 DNA sequence: TGTGCCAGTCAGAGGGCTCAATACAATCAGCCCCAGCATTTT. Protein product: CASQRAQYNQPQHF. The gene calls are TRBV19 and TRBJ1-5; unclear D gene. Trimming removed 8 bases from V and 3 bases from J, with 14 bases in between. From germline, CDR1 is LNHDA and CDR2 SQIVND (reference sequence). The CDR3 has 14 amino acids.

The V call is TRBV30, the J call TRBJ1-5; D may be TRBD1 (6 bases). V was cut by 3 bases and J by 0 bases, with 15 bases left in between. The CDR3 is 16 amino acids. Germline assignment: CDR1 GTSNPN and CDR2 SVGIG (reference sequence). CDR3 in amino acids: CAWSEPGQFSNQPQHF. As DNA, the CDR3 is TGTGCCTGGAGCGAACCGGGACAATTTAGCAATCAGCCCCAGCATTTT.

This clonotype was counted between two and nine times. The chain links TRBV7-9 to TRBJ2-1; the D gene is possibly TRBD2 (5 bases). V was cut by 1 base and J by 10 bases, with 14 bases left in between. Germline V gene data show CDR1 as SEHNR and CDR2 as FQNEAQ (reference sequence). The CDR3 spans 14 residues. As DNA, the CDR3 is TGTGCCAGCAGCTTAGAGACGGGGTTTCACGAGCAGTTCTTC. Protein product: CASSLETGFHEQFF.

This clonotype was observed a handful of times. The CDR3 DNA reads as TGTGCCTGGAGTGTCGGGAGGGACCACACAGATACGCAGTATTTT. Its translation: CAWSVGRDHTDTQYF. The chain employs TRBV30 and TRBJ2-3; 8 bases fit TRBD2. J lost 2 bases, V lost 0 bases, and 4 bases had no gene match. The length of the CDR3 is 15 residues. Germline-derived CDR1 and CDR2 are GTSNPN and SVGIG (reference sequence).